This T cell receptor beta chain was recorded in a study of identical twins. Study-wide results and caveats: In drawing conclusions, the study used cross-sectional statistical analysis and did not follow the same donors.

Looked up from germline, CDR1 is DFQATT and CDR2 is SNEGSKA (reference sequence). V lost 5 bases and J lost 3, with 3 bases in between. The CDR3 contains 10 residues. A note on this clonotype: Its specificity is unknown.

Each cDNA held unique molecular identifiers, and template switching gave it a universal primer site. TCRdb re-called the 5' RACE reads with MiXCR, one entry per CDR3 protein. This sample has 550,000 to 800,000 distinct CDR3 sequences, with 7.1% found just once. These data were likewise used in another study, on yellow fever vaccine responses in identical twins. That study adds: Reportedly, twins' vaccine T cell responses looked partly convergent and partly personalized.

V is TRBV20-1 and J is TRBJ2-3, with D hard to call. The material sequenced was PBMCs. This receptor was obtained from a woman younger than 35 in good health. CDR3 bases: TGCAGTGCTGAAACAGATACGCAGTATTTT. It yields the protein CSAETDTQYF.